This TCR beta chain derives from a study of cytomegalovirus exposure and HLA in healthy donors. Notes on this clone: Its cognate antigen is unknown.

Study-wide points: According to a later analysis, most TCR beta chains associated with CMV appeared HLA-restricted. With later analysis, a missense DCLRE1C variant became linked to TCR beta V- and J-gene trimming. Productive status was seen about 87% or about 30% of the time for most TCR beta V segments in an earlier analysis.

Germline CDR1 reads SEHNR; CDR2 reads FQNEAQ (reference sequence). V shed 5 bases and J shed 3 bases, with 5 bases lying between them. The length of the CDR3 is 11 residues. The PCR contained 60 Vbeta and 13 Jbeta primers. Per the authors' pipeline: Later analysis identified tens of millions of unique TCR beta chains, about 10 million shared. This table comes from immunoSEQ multiplex PCR, and its TCRdb copy is limited to in-frame clones, with some not included. V and J calls and clone size are as listed in that table; D and trimming were resolved from the DNA. The table lists about 140,000 clones, approximately 80% of them singletons.

What was sequenced was PBMCs. The receptor's source is a female donor in good health and CMV-seropositive. This chain links TRBV7-9 with TRBJ2-7; D is uncertain. CDR3 coding DNA: TGTGCCAGCAGCCCCTACTACGAGCAGTACTTC. Its translation is CASSPYYEQYF.